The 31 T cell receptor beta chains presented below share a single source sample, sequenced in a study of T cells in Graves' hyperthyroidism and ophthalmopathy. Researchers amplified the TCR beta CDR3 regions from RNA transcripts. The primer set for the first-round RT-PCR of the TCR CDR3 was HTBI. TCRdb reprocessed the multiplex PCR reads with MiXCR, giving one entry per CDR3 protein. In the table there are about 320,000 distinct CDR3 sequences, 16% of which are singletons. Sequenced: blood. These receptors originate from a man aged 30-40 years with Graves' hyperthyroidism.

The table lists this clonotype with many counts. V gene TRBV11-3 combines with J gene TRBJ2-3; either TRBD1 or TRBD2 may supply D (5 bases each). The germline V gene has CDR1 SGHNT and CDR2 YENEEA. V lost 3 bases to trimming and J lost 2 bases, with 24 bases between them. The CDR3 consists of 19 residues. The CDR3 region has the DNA TGTGCCAGCAGCTTTTCACGTTGGGCTGGGGGACGACTCACAGATACGCAGTATTTT. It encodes CASSFSRWAGGRLTDTQYF.

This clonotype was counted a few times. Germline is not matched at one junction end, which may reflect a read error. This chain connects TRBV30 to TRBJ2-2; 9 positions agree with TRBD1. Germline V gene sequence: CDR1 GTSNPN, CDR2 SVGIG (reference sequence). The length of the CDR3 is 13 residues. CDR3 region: CGAPDRGTGELFF. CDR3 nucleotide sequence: TGCGGAGCCCCGGACAGGGGCACCGGGGAGCTGTTTTTT.

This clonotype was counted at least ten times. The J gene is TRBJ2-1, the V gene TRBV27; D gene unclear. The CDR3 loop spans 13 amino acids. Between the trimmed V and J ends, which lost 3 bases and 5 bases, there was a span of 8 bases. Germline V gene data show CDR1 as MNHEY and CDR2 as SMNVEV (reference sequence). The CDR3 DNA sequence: TGTGCCAGCAGTTTCGGATATAACAATGAGCAGTTCTTC. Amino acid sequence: CASSFGYNNEQFF.

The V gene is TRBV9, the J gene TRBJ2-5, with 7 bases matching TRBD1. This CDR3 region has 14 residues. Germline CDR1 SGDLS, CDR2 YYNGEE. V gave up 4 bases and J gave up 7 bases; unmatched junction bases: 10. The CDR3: CASSKTGLELTQYF. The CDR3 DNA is TGTGCCAGCAGCAAGACAGGGTTGGAGTTGACCCAGTACTTC.

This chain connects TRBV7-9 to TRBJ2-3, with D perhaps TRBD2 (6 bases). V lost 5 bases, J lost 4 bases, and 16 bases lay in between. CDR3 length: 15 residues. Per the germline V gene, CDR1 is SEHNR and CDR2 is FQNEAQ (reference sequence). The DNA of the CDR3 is TGTGCCAGCAGCCCCAGGAGGGCCAGTGCAGATACGCAGTATTTT. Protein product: CASSPRRASADTQYF.

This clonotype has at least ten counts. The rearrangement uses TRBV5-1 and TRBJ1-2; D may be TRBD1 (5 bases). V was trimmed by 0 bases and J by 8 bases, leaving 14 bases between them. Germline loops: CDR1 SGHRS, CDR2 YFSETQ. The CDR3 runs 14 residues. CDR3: CASSLAGRGGGYTF. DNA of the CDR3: TGCGCCAGCAGCTTGGCCGGTAGGGGTGGAGGCTACACCTTC. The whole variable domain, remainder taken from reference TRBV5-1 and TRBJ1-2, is KAGVTQTPRYLIKTRGQQVTLSCSPISGHRSVSWYQQTPGQGLQFLFEYFSETQRNKGNFPGRFSGRQFSNSRSEMNVSTLELGDSALYLCASSLAGRGGGYTFGSGTRLTVV.

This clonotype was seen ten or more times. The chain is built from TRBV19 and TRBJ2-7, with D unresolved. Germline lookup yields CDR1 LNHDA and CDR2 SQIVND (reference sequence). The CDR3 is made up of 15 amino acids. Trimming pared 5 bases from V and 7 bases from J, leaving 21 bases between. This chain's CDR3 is CASSVTGPREREQYF. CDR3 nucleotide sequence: TGTGCCAGTAGTGTAACCGGGCCAAGGGAAAGGGAGCAGTACTTC.

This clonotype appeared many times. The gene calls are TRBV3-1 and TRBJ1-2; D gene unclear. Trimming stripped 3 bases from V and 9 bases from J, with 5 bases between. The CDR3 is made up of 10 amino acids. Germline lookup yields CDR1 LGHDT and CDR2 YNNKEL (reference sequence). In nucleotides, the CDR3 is TGTGCCAGCAGCCAGGGTTGCTACACCTTC. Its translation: CASSQGCYTF.

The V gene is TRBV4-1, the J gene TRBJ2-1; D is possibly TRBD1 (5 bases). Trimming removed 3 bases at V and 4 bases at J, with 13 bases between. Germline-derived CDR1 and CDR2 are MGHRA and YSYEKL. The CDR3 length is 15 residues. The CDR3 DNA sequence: TGCGCCAGCAGCCAGGGGCGGCCGGAGTACAATGAGCAGTTCTTC. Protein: CASSQGRPEYNEQFF.

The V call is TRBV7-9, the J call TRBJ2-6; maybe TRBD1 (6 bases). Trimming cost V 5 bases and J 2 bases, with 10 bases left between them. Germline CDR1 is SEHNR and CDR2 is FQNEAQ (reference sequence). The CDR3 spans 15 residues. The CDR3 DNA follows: TGTGCCAGCAGCCCTCGGACAGCTGGGGCCAACGTCCTGACTTTC. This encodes CASSPRTAGANVLTF. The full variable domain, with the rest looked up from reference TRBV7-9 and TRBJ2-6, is DTGVSQNPRHKITKRGQNVTFRCDPISEHNRLYWYRQTLGQGPEFLTYFQNEAQLEKSRLLSDRFSAERPKGSFSTLEIQRTEQGDSAMYLCASSPRTAGANVLTFGAGSRLTVL.

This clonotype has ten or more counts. This chain's CDR3 is CAISLQGSEQFF. The CDR3 nucleotides read TGTGCCATCAGTTTACAGGGCAGTGAGCAGTTCTTC. V is TRBV10-3 and J is TRBJ2-1, with a possible D match to TRBD1 (6 bases). Per germline, CDR1 ENHRY and CDR2 SYGVKD. V was clipped by 5 bases and J by 9 bases, with 11 bases between them. The CDR3 totals 12 residues.

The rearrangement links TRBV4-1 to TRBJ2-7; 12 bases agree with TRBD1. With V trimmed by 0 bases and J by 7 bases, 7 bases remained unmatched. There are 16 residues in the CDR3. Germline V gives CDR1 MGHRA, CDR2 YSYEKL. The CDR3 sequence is CASSQDRDRGPGEQYF. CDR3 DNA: TGCGCCAGCAGCCAAGATCGGGACAGGGGGCCTGGAGAGCAGTACTTC.

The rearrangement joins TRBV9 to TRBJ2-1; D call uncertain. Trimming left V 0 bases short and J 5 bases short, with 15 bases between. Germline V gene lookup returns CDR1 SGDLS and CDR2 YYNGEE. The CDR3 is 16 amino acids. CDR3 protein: CASSVGVSSSHNEQFF. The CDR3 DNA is TGTGCCAGCAGCGTAGGCGTTTCGTCGAGCCACAATGAGCAGTTCTTC.

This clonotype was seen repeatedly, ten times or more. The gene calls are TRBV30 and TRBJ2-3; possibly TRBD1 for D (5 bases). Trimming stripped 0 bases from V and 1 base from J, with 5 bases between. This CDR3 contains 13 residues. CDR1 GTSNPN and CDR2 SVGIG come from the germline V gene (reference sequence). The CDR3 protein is CAWSVGGTDTQYF. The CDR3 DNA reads TGTGCCTGGAGTGTAGGGGGCACAGATACGCAGTATTTT.

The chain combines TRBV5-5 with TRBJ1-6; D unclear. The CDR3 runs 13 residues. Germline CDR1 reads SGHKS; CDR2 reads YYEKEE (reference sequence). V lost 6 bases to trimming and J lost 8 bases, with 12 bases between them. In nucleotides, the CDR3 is TGTGCCAGCAAAGGGCAAAATTATTCACCCCTCCACTTT. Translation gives CASKGQNYSPLHF.

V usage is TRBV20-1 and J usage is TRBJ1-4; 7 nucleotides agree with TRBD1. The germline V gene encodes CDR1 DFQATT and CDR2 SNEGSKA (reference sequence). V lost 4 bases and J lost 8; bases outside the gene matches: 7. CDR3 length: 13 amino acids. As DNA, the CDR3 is TGCAGTGCTACTACAGGGGTTGGAGAAAAACTGTTTTTT. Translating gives CSATTGVGEKLFF.

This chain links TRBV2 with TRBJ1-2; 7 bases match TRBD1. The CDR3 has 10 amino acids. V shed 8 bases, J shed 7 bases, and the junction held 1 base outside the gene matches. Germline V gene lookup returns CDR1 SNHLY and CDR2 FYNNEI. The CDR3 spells CASGTAGYTF. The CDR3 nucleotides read TGTGCCAGCGGGACAGCTGGCTACACCTTC.

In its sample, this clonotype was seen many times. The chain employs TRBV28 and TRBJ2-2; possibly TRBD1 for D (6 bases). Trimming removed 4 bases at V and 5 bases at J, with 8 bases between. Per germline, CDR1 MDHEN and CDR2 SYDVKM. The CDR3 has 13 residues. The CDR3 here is CASSYQGTGELFF. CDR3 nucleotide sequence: TGTGCCAGCAGTTATCAGGGGACCGGGGAGCTGTTTTTT.

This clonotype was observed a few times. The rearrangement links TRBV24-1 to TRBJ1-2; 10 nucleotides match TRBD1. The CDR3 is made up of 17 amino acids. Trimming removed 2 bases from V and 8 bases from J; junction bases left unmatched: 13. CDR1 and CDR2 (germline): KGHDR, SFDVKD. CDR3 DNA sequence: TGTGCCACCAGTGATTCCCTCGTCCCGACAGGGGGCAGGGGCTACACCTTC. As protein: CATSDSLVPTGGRGYTF.

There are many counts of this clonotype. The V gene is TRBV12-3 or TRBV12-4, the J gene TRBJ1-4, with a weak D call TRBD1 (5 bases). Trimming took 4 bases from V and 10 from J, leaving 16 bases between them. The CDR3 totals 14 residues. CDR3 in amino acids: CASSSLSGGGKLFF. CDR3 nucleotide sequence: TGTGCCAGCAGTTCTCTATCTGGGGGAGGAAAACTGTTTTTT.

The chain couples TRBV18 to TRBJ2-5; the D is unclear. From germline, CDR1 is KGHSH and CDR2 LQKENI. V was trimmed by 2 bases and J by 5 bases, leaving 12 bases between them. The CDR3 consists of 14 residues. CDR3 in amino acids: CASSPSSRRETQYF. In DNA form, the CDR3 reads TGTGCCAGCTCACCATCATCCAGGCGGGAGACCCAGTACTTC.

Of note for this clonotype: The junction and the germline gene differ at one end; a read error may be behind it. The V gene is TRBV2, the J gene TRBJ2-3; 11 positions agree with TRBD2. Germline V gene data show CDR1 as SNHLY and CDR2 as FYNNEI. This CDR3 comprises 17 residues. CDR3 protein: CAGSLGLAGGGGDTQYF. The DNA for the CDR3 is TGTGCCGGCAGTCTCGGGCTAGCGGGAGGAGGTGGAGATACGCAGTATTTT.

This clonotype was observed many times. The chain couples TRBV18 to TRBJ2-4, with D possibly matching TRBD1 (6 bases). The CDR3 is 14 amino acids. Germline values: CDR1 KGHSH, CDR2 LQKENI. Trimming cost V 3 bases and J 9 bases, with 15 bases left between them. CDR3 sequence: CASSPPSGGGIQYF. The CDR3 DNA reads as TGTGCCAGCTCACCGCCCTCTGGGGGCGGCATTCAGTACTTC.

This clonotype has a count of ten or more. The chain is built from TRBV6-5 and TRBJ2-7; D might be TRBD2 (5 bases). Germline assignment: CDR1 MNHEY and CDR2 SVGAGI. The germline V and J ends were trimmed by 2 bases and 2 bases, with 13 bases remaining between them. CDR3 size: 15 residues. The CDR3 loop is CASSYERVRPYEQYF. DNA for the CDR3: TGTGCCAGCAGTTACGAGAGGGTGCGCCCCTACGAGCAGTACTTC.

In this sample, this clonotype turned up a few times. The CDR3 coding sequence is TGTGCCAGCAGCCCGTATCCAGATACGCAGTATTTT. Protein: CASSPYPDTQYF. The chain couples TRBV14 to TRBJ2-3; D remains ambiguous. Germline V CDR1 and CDR2: SGHDN, FVKESK. V was clipped by 4 bases and J by 4 bases, with 6 bases between them. The CDR3 runs to 12 residues.

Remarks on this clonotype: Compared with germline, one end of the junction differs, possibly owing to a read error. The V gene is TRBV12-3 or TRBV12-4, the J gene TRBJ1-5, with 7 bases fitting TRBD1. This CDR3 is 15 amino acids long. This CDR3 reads CASSQGQLHNEPQHF. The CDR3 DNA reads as TGTGCCAGCAGTCAGGGACAGTTACACAATGAGCCCCAGCATTTT.

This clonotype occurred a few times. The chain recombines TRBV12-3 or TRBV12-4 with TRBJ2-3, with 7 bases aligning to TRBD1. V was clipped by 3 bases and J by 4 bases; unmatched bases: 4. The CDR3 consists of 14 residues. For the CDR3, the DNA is TGTGCCAGCAGTTTCTTAGGGGGCGCAGATACGCAGTATTTT. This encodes CASSFLGGADTQYF.

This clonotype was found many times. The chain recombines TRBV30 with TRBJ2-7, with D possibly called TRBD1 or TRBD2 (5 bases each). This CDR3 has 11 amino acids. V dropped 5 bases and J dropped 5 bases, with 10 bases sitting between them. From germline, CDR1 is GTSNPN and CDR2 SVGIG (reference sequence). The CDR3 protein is CAWGGSHEQYF. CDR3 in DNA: TGTGCCTGGGGGGGAAGTCACGAGCAGTACTTC.

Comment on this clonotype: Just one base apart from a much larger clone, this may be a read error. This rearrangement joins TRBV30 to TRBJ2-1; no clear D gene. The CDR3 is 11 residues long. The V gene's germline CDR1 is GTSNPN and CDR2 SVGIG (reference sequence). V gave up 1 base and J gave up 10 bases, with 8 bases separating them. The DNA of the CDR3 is TGTGCCTGGAGTGGGGCCCTCGAGCAGTTCTTC. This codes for CAWSGALEQFF.

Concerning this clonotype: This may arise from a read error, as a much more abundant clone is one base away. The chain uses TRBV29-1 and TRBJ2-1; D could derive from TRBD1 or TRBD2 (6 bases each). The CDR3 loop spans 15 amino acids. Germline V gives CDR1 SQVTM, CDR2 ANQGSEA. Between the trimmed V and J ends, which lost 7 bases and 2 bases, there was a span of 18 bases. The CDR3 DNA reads TGCAGCGGATCCCCACAGGGAGGCCCCTACAATGAGCAGTTCTTC. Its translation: CSGSPQGGPYNEQFF.

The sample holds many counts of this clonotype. CDR3 protein: CASRATALGGYTF. DNA of the CDR3: TGTGCCAGCAGGGCTACAGCTTTGGGCGGCTACACCTTC. This chain uses TRBV2 with TRBJ1-2; the D is unclear. The germline V gene encodes CDR1 SNHLY and CDR2 FYNNEI. CDR3 size: 13 residues. V lost 6 bases and J 8 bases, leaving 16 bases between the germline ends.